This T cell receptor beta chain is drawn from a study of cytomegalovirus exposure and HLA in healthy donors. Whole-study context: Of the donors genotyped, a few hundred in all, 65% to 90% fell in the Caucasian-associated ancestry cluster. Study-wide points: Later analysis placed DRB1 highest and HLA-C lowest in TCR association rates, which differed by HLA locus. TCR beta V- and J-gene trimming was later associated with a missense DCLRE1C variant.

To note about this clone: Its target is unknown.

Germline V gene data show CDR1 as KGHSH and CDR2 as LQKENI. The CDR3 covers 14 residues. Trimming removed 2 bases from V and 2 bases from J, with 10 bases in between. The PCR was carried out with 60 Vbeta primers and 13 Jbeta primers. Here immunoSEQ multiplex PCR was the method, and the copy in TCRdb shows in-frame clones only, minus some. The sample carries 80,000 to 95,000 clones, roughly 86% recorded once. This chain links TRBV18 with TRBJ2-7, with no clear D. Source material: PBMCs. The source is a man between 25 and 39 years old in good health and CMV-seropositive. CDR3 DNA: TGTGCCAGCTCACCAAGCTCGTTTACCTACGAGCAGTACTTC. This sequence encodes CASSPSSFTYEQYF.